This T cell receptor beta chain was documented in a study of beta chain features in type 1 diabetes. CD45RO/CCR7/CD25/CD127/CD95/CD27 sorting isolated CD4+ naive, central memory, regulatory and stem cell-like memory cells. Expressed TCRB transcripts were sequenced because the isolated RNA had all been reverse transcribed beforehand. Some clones are missing from TCRdb's copy, which holds only in-frame ones; the method was immunoSEQ multiplex PCR. Of hundreds of thousands of clones listed, around 68% are singletons. Study results and caveats: A potential PCR bias toward shorter templates would be equal in patient and control samples. Small HLA sub-analyses could not settle whether HLA shapes TCRB rearrangement.

The CDR3 is 14 amino acids. V dropped 2 bases and J dropped 8; count of bases not matched to a gene: 4. Germline assignment: CDR1 LGHNA and CDR2 YSLEER. On this clone itself: No antigen is known for it.

The V call is TRBV4-3, the J call TRBJ2-1; 9 bases are shared with TRBD1. Sequenced: naive CD4+ T cells from blood. This clonotype was sampled from a man aged 25 to 40 in good health. CDR3 sequence (DNA): TGCGCCAGCAGCCAATCGGGACAGGGATATGAGCAGTTCTTC. It specifies CASSQSGQGYEQFF.